What follows is one T cell receptor (beta chain) and its context. Its antigen is unknown. The junction differs from germline at one of its ends, possibly a read error. This CDR3 has 17 amino acids. The germline gives CDR1 DFQATT, CDR2 SNEGSKA (reference sequence). Each sample yielded at least 6 million isolated PBMCs. The source of the sample is a study of blood T cells in healthy people across ages. Study-wide points: Both higher diversity and more naive CD4+ cells marked long-lived donors when set against aged donors. Strong correlation linked observed beta diversity and percent naive T cells.

Primers used in a second PCR of about 7 to 11 cycles were a sample-barcoded 5' primer and a J-beta primer mix. A single record per CDR3 protein comes from TCRdb applying MiXCR to the 5' RACE reads. Among 800,000 to 900,000 distinct CDR3 sequences, about 59% were seen once, and the ten largest hold roughly a quarter. The sequence was obtained from a young man in good health. J is TRBJ2-1 and V is TRBV20-1, with a tentative D call TRBD2 (7 bases). The specimen sequenced was blood. The DNA of the CDR3 is TGCAGTGCTAGAGATAGGGGGGGCAGGGGCCATTACAATGGGCAGTTCTTC. Amino acids: CSARDRGGRGHYNGQFF.